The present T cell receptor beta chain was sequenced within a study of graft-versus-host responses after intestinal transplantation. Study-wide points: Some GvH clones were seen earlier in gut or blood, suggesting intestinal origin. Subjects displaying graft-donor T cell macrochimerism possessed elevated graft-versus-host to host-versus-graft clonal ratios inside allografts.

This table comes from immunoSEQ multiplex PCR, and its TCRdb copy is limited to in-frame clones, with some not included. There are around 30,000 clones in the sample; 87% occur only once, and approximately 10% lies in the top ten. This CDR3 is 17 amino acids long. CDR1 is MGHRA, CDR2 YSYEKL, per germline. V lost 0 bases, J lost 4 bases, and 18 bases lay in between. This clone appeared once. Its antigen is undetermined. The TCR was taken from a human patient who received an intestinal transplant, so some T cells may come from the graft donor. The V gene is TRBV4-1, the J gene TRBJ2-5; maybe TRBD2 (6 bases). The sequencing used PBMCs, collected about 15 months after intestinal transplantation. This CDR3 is CASSQEGIGTGVETQYF. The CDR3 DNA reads TGCGCCAGCAGCCAAGAAGGGATTGGAACGGGGGTAGAGACCCAGTACTTC.